The present T cell receptor (beta chain) was sequenced within a study of shared clonotypes between healthy human individuals. This clone was counted once. This table comes from immunoSEQ multiplex PCR, and its TCRdb copy is limited to in-frame clones, with some not included. The table lists about 2 million clones, less than 95% of them singletons. Naive CD8 cells comprised CD45RO-negative, CCR7-positively selected cells, excluding terminally differentiated effector memory CD45RA+ cells. The origin of this receptor is a man in his late teens or twenties in good health. Material for sequencing was naive CD8+ T cells sorted from blood.

CDR3: CASREREVGRETQYF. CDR3 sequence (DNA): TGTGCCAGCAGAGAGCGGGAGGTTGGTCGAGAGACCCAGTACTTC. The chain links TRBV6-6 to TRBJ2-5, with TRBD2 matching 9 bases. The germline CDR1 and CDR2 sequences are MNHNY and SVGAGI (reference sequence). V dropped 6 bases and J dropped 4; count of bases not matched to a gene: 9. The CDR3 is made up of 15 amino acids.